Below are 14 T cell receptor beta chains sequenced from a single sample in a study of blood T cell repertoires in COVID-19. Repertoires were generated with immunoSEQ multiplex PCR, while TCRdb's copy carries only in-frame clones and drops some. The sample has some 75,000 clones, roughly 80% seen once. Sequenced: peripheral blood. The receptor set was obtained from a man aged 50 or older with COVID-19, enrolled during active disease.

The chain links TRBV4-3 to TRBJ2-5; tentative D call: TRBD2 (7 bases). The germline CDR1 and CDR2 sequences are LGHNA and YSLEER. Trimming took 0 bases from V and 5 from J, leaving 13 bases between them. The CDR3 loop spans 15 amino acids. The DNA of the CDR3 is TGCGCCAGCAGCCAAGACAGGGGCGGGAGTGAGACCCAGTACTTC. Translating it yields CASSQDRGGSETQYF.

V and J are TRBV11-2 and TRBJ1-4; D remains ambiguous. Germline CDR1 reads SGHAT; CDR2 reads FQNNGV. V was cut by 1 base and J by 6 bases, with 9 bases left in between. This CDR3 contains 14 residues. The CDR3 sequence: CASSLVRWDEKLFF. The DNA of the CDR3 is TGTGCCAGCAGCTTAGTCAGGTGGGATGAAAAACTGTTTTTT.

J is TRBJ2-7 and V is TRBV6-6, with 10 bases identical to TRBD2. Germline lookup yields CDR1 MNHNY and CDR2 SVGAGI (reference sequence). Trimming removed 4 bases from V and 6 bases from J; junction bases left unmatched: 3. The CDR3 is 13 amino acids. CDR3 nucleotide sequence: TGTGCCAGCAGTTTAGCGGGAGGCCTCGAGCAGTACTTC. Residues: CASSLAGGLEQYF.

This rearrangement joins TRBV6-5 to TRBJ1-5, with D possibly being TRBD1 (5 bases). V lost 7 bases to trimming and J lost 0 bases, with 13 bases between them. This CDR3 is built from 15 residues. The germline V gene has CDR1 MNHEY and CDR2 SVGAGI. CDR3 in DNA: TGTGCCAGCAACGATGGAGGGGCTAGCAATCAGCCCCAGCATTTT. This gives the protein CASNDGGASNQPQHF.

The V gene is TRBV4-2, the J gene TRBJ2-2, with 9 nucleotides matching TRBD1. V lost 4 bases to trimming and J lost 6 bases; unmatched junction nucleotides: 6. In germline, CDR1 is LGHNA, CDR2 YNFKEQ. This CDR3 spans 15 amino acids. Written as DNA, the CDR3 is TGTGCCAGCAGCCCCCGGGACAGGGAGGCCGGGGAGCTGTTTTTT. Translation: CASSPRDREAGELFF.

The chain is built from TRBV9 and TRBJ1-5; TRBD1 aligns across 7 bases. Trimming took 0 bases from V and 7 from J; bases not matched to a gene: 7. The CDR3 is made up of 15 amino acids. CDR1 is SGDLS, CDR2 YYNGEE, per germline. CDR3 region: CASSVEGASGQPQHF. As DNA, the CDR3 is TGTGCCAGCAGCGTAGAGGGGGCTTCTGGGCAGCCCCAGCATTTT. The full variable domain, in which reference TRBV9 and TRBJ1-5 provide the parts outside the CDR3, is DSGVTQTPKHLITATGQRVTLRCSPRSGDLSVYWYQQSLDQGLQFLIQYYNGEERAKGNILERFSAQQFPDLHSELNLSSLELGDSALYFCASSVEGASGQPQHFGDGTRLSIL.

The chain is built from TRBV7-8 and TRBJ2-5, with 9 positions matching TRBD2. The CDR3 covers 14 residues. With V trimmed by 10 bases and J by 5 bases, 11 bases remained unmatched. CDR1 is SGHVS, CDR2 FQNEAQ, per germline. This CDR3 reads CAIIAGDRAETQYF. In DNA, the CDR3 is TGTGCCATTATAGCGGGAGACCGGGCGGAGACCCAGTACTTC.

This chain links TRBV7-3 with TRBJ2-3; D not resolved. The V gene lost 5 bases and the J gene lost 5 bases, with 5 bases spanning the gap. This CDR3 region has 11 residues. Germline V gene sequence: CDR1 SGHTA, CDR2 FQGTGA. The CDR3 is CASSPQDTQYF. CDR3 coding DNA: TGTGCCAGCAGCCCCCAAGATACGCAGTATTTT.

The chain carries TRBV11-1 and TRBJ1-1; no clear D. CDR1 and CDR2 from the germline V gene are SGHAT and FQDESV (reference sequence). Trimming pared 1 base from V and 1 base from J, leaving 4 bases between. This CDR3 spans 13 amino acids. CDR3 amino acids: CASSLGQNTEAFF. The CDR3 DNA reads as TGTGCCAGCAGCTTAGGGCAGAACACTGAAGCTTTCTTT.

V usage is TRBV25-1 and J usage is TRBJ1-5; 9 bases align to TRBD1. With 3 bases clipped from V and 0 bases from J, the junction kept 9 bases outside the gene matches. Germline V gene data show CDR1 as MGHDK and CDR2 as SYGVNS. The CDR3 runs 18 residues. CDR3 residues: CASSDGTGPYSSNQPQHF. The CDR3 region has the DNA TGTGCCAGCAGTGACGGGACAGGGCCATACTCTAGCAATCAGCCCCAGCATTTT.

The V gene is TRBV6-1, the J gene TRBJ2-7; 10 nucleotides align to TRBD2. The CDR3 sequence is 14 residues long. The germline V gene has CDR1 MNHNS and CDR2 SASEGT. V shed 2 bases, J shed 3 bases, and the junction held 1 base outside the gene matches. The CDR3 protein is CASSESGRGYEQYF. In DNA, the CDR3 is TGTGCCAGCAGTGAAAGCGGGAGGGGCTACGAGCAGTACTTC.

The V gene is TRBV4-1, the J gene TRBJ1-1; D possibly corresponds to TRBD1 (5 bases). Germline V gives CDR1 MGHRA, CDR2 YSYEKL. V lost 3 bases to trimming and J lost 4 bases, with 15 bases between them. The CDR3 contains 15 residues. CDR3 region: CASSQYGGVGTEAFF. CDR3 DNA: TGCGCCAGCAGCCAGTATGGAGGGGTGGGCACTGAAGCTTTCTTT.

J is TRBJ1-3 and V is TRBV18; TRBD1 matches at 7 bases. After removal of 3 bases from V and 0 bases from J, the junction contained 11 bases not matched to a gene. From germline, CDR1 is KGHSH and CDR2 LQKENI. This CDR3 is built from 18 residues. The DNA for the CDR3 is TGTGCCAGCTCACCGTCGGTTCCCGGGACAGTCTCTGGAAACACCATATATTTT. Its translation is CASSPSVPGTVSGNTIYF.

The gene calls are TRBV6-6 and TRBJ2-3, with D perhaps matching TRBD2 (6 bases). The V and J ends lost 8 bases and 0 bases respectively, with 15 bases between them. The CDR3 has 15 residues. CDR1 and CDR2 from the germline V gene are MNHNY and SVGAGI (reference sequence). The CDR3 coding sequence is TGTGCCAGCTCATTGGGGCGGGGTAGCACAGATACGCAGTATTTT. It is translated as CASSLGRGSTDTQYF.